This T cell receptor (beta chain) was identified in a study of blood T cell repertoires in COVID-19. Study context: Samples came from the United States, Italy and Spain, spanning acute and convalescent COVID-19.

The germline gives CDR1 MNHEY, CDR2 SVGAGI. Deletions cut 7 bases from V and 4 bases from J, with 11 bases between. There are 13 residues in the CDR3. Sequencing was performed with immunoSEQ multiplex PCR; in TCRdb, only in-frame clones are kept and a portion is missing. The sample records 350,000 to 500,000 clones, 80% to 90% being singletons. The chain combines TRBV6-5 with TRBJ2-1; D gene ambiguous. The receptor's source is a young man with COVID-19, enrolled during active disease. The specimen sequenced was peripheral blood. Here the CDR3 reads CASTNSEYNEQFF. CDR3 sequence (DNA): TGTGCCAGCACGAACAGTGAGTACAATGAGCAGTTCTTC.